This T cell receptor (beta chain) appears in the sequencing data of a study of neurological immune-mediated disorders. This clonotype came up many times. Trimming took 6 bases from V and 8 from J; bases not matched to a gene: 9. Germline V CDR1 and CDR2: MDHEN, SYDVKM. CDR3 length: 14 residues. The output of every sequencing run exceeded 170 million TCR-beta sequences, derived from 15-18 subjects. Each CDR3 protein gets one entry after TCRdb re-called the 5' RACE reads with MiXCR. The table has about 82,000 distinct CDR3 sequences, roughly 2.6% seen once. Input material: PBMCs. The source is a woman aged 25 to 45 with multiple sclerosis. The J gene is TRBJ1-4, the V gene TRBV28, with 7 bases identical to TRBD1. Here the CDR3 DNA reads TGTGCCAGCAGCCTCACAGGGGTGCTCGAAAAACTGTTTTTT. Amino acid sequence: CASSLTGVLEKLFF.